This is a list of T cell receptor beta chains from one sample in a study of blood T cell repertoires in COVID-19. Assay used: immunoSEQ multiplex PCR; TCRdb lists only in-frame clones, some missing. The sample holds a few hundred thousand clones, roughly four fifths seen once. The sample taken for sequencing was PBMCs or T cells enriched from blood (not recorded which). The receptors were sampled from a man aged 35 to 55 who had recovered from COVID-19. CDR3s include the opening cysteine and the closing phenylalanine or tryptophan. Each record gives: J gene, clone size, D gene, V gene, CDR3 DNA, CDR3 protein. The D gene is left open where the match is weak. Where a row states a size, it is once, few, many or the class of an expanded clone; other rows omit it.

TRBJ1-6 . . TRBV6-6 TGTGCCAGCAGCTTCCAGGCAGTGGACAGAAGCTCCTATAATTCACCCCTCCACTTT CASSFQAVDRSSYNSPLHF
TRBJ2-1 . TRBD1 TRBV5-1 TGCGCCAGCAGCTTATACAGGGGGAATGAGCAGTTCTTC CASSLYRGNEQFF
TRBJ1-5 . TRBD1 TRBV24-1 TGTGCCACCAGTGAGAGGACAGGGGCGGGTAGACAGCCCCAGCATTTT CATSERTGAGRQPQHF
TRBJ1-4 . . TRBV4-2 TGTGCCAGCAGCCAAGGGACAGCCCGGGCTGAAAAACTGTTTTTT CASSQGTARAEKLFF
TRBJ2-2 . . TRBV5-8 TGTGCCAGCAGGGGGCAGGATCGACACACCGGGGAGCTGTTTTTT CASRGQDRHTGELFF
TRBJ2-3 . TRBD2 TRBV7-9 TGTGCCAGCAGCTTAGGAGCTAGCGGAGCCTGGGGGGCAGATACGCAGTATTTT CASSLGASGAWGADTQYF
TRBJ1-1 . . TRBV12-3/TRBV12-4 TGTGCCAGCAGTTCCAGGTTAGAAGCTTTCTTT CASSSRLEAFF
TRBJ1-1 . . TRBV5-1 TGCGCCAGCTGGACATCTGGGAACACTGAAGCTTTCTTT CASWTSGNTEAFF
TRBJ2-7 . TRBD1 TRBV4-1 TGCGCCAGCGGGAACCGACAGGGGGGATACGAGCAGTACTTC CASGNRQGGYEQYF
TRBJ1-4 once TRBD1 TRBV19 TGTGCCAGTAGAATAAACAGGGGAGGCGATGAAAAACTGTTTTTT CASRINRGGDEKLFF
TRBJ1-5 . . TRBV12-5 TGTGCTAGTGCTTCGGGGGGCAGCAATCAGCCCCAGCATTTT CASASGGSNQPQHF
TRBJ2-1 . . TRBV10-3 TGTGCCATCAGTGTTTTGCAGGGTGTTAGGAATGAGCAGTTCTTC CAISVLQGVRNEQFF
TRBJ2-7 . . TRBV14 TGTGCCAGCAGCCCGCACCGAGGGCGGGGCGAGCAGTACTTC CASSPHRGRGEQYF
TRBJ1-2 . . TRBV2 TGTGCCAGCAGCGTGTCAGTATATGGCTACACCTTC CASSVSVYGYTF
TRBJ2-1 . . TRBV19 TGTGCCAGTAGTCTTTGGTGGGGGGATGAGCAGTTCTTC CASSLWWGDEQFF
TRBJ1-1 few . TRBV3-1/TRBV3-2 TGTGCCAGCAGCCAAGGGAACAGAATTAACACTGAAGCTTTCTTT CASSQGNRINTEAFF
TRBJ2-5 . TRBD2 TRBV7-6 TGTGCCAGCAGCTTTCTACGGACTAGCGGGAGGGCCCTCGCATCCCAAGAGACCCAGTACTTC CASSFLRTSGRALASQETQYF
TRBJ2-3 . . TRBV7-9 TGTGCCAGCAGCTTAATTAATCTACTAGTTGAAGATACGCAGTATTTT CASSLINLLVEDTQYF
TRBJ2-1 . . TRBV13 TGTGCCAGCAGCTTAGGGGGGTTAGGGGAAGACAATGAGCAGTTCTTC CASSLGGLGEDNEQFF
TRBJ1-6 once TRBD1 TRBV6-1 TGTGCCAGCAGTGAAGCGGGACAGGGCAGCTCCTATAATTCACCCCTCCACTTT CASSEAGQGSSYNSPLHF
TRBJ1-5 . . TRBV30 TGTGCCTGGAGTGCCAACAGGGAACGATTGAGCAATCAGCCCCAGCATTTT CAWSANRERLSNQPQHF
TRBJ1-2 few . TRBV5-6 TGTGCCAGCAGCTTAGGGATAGAGGGCTATGGCTACACCTTC CASSLGIEGYGYTF
TRBJ2-7 . . TRBV19 TGTGCCAGTAGTATAGTTGCGGGGAATGAGCAGTACTTC CASSIVAGNEQYF
TRBJ1-2 once . TRBV19 TGTGCCAGTAGCTTTCAGGGGAAAATTAACTATGGCTACACCTTC CASSFQGKINYGYTF
TRBJ2-5 few TRBD1 TRBV5-8 TGTGCCAGCAGCTGGACCCACCGGGACAGGGGGTCCCGTCGGGAGACCCAGTACTTC CASSWTHRDRGSRRETQYF
TRBJ1-2 . TRBD1 TRBV6-5 TGTGCCAGCAGTTACTCGGGATCCGGACAGGGAAGGGGCTACACCTTC CASSYSGSGQGRGYTF
TRBJ1-2 . TRBD1 TRBV5-1 TGCGCCAGCAGCTTCCGTACAGGGGGTCTTAGCTATGGCTACACCTTC CASSFRTGGLSYGYTF
TRBJ2-4 once . TRBV5-1 TGCGCCAGCAGCCCCTCCGCCGGGGGTTTCGCCAAAAACATTCAGTACTTC CASSPSAGGFAKNIQYF
TRBJ2-1 . TRBD2 TRBV5-4 TGTGCCAGCAGCACGGGACTAGCGAGTTACAATGAGCAGTTCTTC CASSTGLASYNEQFF
TRBJ1-1 . TRBD1 TRBV12-3/TRBV12-4 TGTGCCAGCAGCCTAGGACAGGGGCAGGTCGCTTTCTTT CASSLGQGQVAFF
TRBJ2-1 . TRBD2 TRBV6-5 TGTGCCAGCAGTCCTAGCGGGGCCTCCTACAATGAGCAGTTCTTC CASSPSGASYNEQFF
TRBJ1-1 once TRBD1 TRBV10-3 TGTGCCATCAGGGGGACAGGGATGGGGAACACTGAAGCTTTCTTT CAIRGTGMGNTEAFF
TRBJ1-1 . . TRBV29-1 TGCAGCGCGGTAGCCGGGAACACTGAAGCTTTCTTT CSAVAGNTEAFF
TRBJ2-5 . . TRBV5-5 TGTGCCAGCAGCCAGGACTCTCCGAGGCCGTCCCAGTACTTC CASSQDSPRPSQYF
TRBJ2-7 . . TRBV2 TGTGCCAGTTTTACGGCGGTGGGTTTAGAGCAGTACTTC CASFTAVGLEQYF
TRBJ2-7 . . TRBV5-1 TGCGCCAGCAGCTTGGTAGGCGGGCACTCCTACGAGCAGTACTTC CASSLVGGHSYEQYF
TRBJ1-4 . . TRBV27 TGTGCCAGCGGGCCCCGTGGTGAAAAACTGTTTTTT CASGPRGEKLFF
TRBJ1-1 . TRBD1 TRBV4-2 TGTGCCAGCAGCCCTCCGGGACAGGGGACTGAAGCTTTCTTT CASSPPGQGTEAFF
TRBJ2-1 . TRBD1 TRBV3-1/TRBV3-2 TGTGCCAGCAGCCGCACCGGGACAGGGCGAGAGCAGTTCTTC CASSRTGTGREQFF
TRBJ1-2 . . TRBV10-3 TGTGCCATCAGTTCCGGACAGTCCCCTAACTATGGCTACACCTTC CAISSGQSPNYGYTF
TRBJ2-3 . TRBD2 TRBV3-1/TRBV3-2 TGTGCCAGCAGCCCCGGGACTAGCGACGCAGATACGCAGTATTTT CASSPGTSDADTQYF
TRBJ1-5 . TRBD1 TRBV7-8 TGTGCCAGCAGCGCCGGGACAGGTGGCAATCAGCCCCAGCATTTT CASSAGTGGNQPQHF
TRBJ1-1 . TRBD1 TRBV29-1 TGCAGCGTTGGGACAGGGGGCGTCAGATTCACTGAAGCTTTCTTT CSVGTGGVRFTEAFF
TRBJ1-3 . . TRBV2 TGTGCCAGCAGCTTACAGGTCTCTGGAAACACCATATATTTT CASSLQVSGNTIYF
TRBJ1-2 . . TRBV7-8 TGTGCCAGCAGCTTAGCAGGACAACCCTCCTATGGCTACACCTTC CASSLAGQPSYGYTF